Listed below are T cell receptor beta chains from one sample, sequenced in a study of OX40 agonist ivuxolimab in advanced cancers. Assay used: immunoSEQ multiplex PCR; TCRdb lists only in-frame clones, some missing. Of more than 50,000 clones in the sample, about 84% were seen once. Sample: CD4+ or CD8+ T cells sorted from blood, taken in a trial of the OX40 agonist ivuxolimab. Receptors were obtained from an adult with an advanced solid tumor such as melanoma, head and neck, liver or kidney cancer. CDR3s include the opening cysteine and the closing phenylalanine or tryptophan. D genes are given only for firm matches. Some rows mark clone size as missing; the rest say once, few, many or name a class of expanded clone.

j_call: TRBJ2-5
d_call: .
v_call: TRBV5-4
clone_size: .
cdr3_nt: TGTGCCAGCAGCTTGGCCGGGGCTTTAGGGGCCCAAGAGACCCAGTACTTC
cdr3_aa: CASSLAGALGAQETQYF

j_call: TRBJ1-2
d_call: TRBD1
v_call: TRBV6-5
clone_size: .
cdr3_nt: TGTGCCAGCAGTTCTCAGGGGGCGGTCGGCTATGGCTACACCTTC
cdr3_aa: CASSSQGAVGYGYTF

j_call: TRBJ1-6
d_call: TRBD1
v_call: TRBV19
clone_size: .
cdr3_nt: TGTGCCAGTAGTATAGAAGGGACAGAGAATTCACCCCTCCACTTT
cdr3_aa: CASSIEGTENSPLHF

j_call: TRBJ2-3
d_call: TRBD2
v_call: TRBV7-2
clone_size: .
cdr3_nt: TGTGCCAGCAGCTTATCCCCTAGCGGGGCGGGGACAGATACGCAGTATTTT
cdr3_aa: CASSLSPSGAGTDTQYF

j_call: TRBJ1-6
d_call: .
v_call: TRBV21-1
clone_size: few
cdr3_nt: TGTGCCATCATCCGGAAGAATTCACCCCTCCACTTT
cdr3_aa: CAIIRKNSPLHF

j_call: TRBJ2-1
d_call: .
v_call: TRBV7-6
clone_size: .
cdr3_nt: TGTGCCAGCAGCCGAATGGGGGAGAGCTCCTACAATGAGCAGTTCTTC
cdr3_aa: CASSRMGESSYNEQFF

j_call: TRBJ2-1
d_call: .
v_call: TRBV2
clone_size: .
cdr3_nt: TGTGCCAGCAGTGTGAGTTTGGGGCAGTTCTTC
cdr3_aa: CASSVSLGQFF

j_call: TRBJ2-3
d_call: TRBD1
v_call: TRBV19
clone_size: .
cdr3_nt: TGTGCCAGTAACTCAGGACAGGGGATTTTCACAGATACGCAGTATTTT
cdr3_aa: CASNSGQGIFTDTQYF

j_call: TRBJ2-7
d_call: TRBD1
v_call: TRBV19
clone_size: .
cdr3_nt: TGTGCCAGTACCCCGGGACAGGGCTGGTCCGAGCAGTACTTC
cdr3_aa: CASTPGQGWSEQYF

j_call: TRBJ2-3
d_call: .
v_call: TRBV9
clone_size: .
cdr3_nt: TGTGCCAGCAGCGTAGGGACTTCTTCCTTCACAGATACGCAGTATTTT
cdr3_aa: CASSVGTSSFTDTQYF

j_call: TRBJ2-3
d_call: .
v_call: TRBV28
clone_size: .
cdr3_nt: TGTGCCAGCAGTCGGGGCGGAGGCACAGATACGCAGTATTTT
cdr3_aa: CASSRGGGTDTQYF

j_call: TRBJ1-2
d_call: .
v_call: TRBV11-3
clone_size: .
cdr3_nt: TGTGCCAGCAGCTTTTCCCGGCATGGCTACACCTTC
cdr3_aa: CASSFSRHGYTF

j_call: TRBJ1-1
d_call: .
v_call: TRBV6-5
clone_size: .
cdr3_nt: TGTGCCAGCAGTTACGATGGTCCACAGCTAGAAGCTTTCTTT
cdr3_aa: CASSYDGPQLEAFF

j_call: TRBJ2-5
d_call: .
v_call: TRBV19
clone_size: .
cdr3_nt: TGTGCCAGTAGTAACAAAGGCGAGACCCAGTACTTC
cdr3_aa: CASSNKGETQYF

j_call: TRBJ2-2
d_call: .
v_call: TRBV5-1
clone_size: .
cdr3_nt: TGCGCCAGCAGCTTGGCCTTACCAGAGGGGGAGCTGTTTTTT
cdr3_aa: CASSLALPEGELFF

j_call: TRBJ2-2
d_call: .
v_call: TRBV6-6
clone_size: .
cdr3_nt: TGTGCCAGCGCCCATGCCTTAGGCACCGGGGAGCTGTTTTTT
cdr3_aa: CASAHALGTGELFF

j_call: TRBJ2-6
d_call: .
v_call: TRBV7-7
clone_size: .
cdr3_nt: TGTGCTAGCAGCTTAGTGGCTGGGGCCAACGTCCTGACTTTC
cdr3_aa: CASSLVAGANVLTF

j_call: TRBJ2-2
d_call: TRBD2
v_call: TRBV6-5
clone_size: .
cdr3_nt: TGTGCCAGCAGTTACATAGCGGGGGGGCCTCCCGGGGAGCTGTTTTTT
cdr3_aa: CASSYIAGGPPGELFF

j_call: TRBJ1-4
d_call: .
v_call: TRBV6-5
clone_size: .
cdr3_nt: TGTGCCAGCAGACGGACAATTGGCACCAATGAAAAACTGTTTTTT
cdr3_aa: CASRRTIGTNEKLFF

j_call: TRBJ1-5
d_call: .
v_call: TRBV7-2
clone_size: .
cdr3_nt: TGTGCCAGCAGCTCCTCAAACAGGAATCAGCCCCAGCATTTT
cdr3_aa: CASSSSNRNQPQHF

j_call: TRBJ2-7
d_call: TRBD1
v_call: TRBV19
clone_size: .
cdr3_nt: TGTGCCAGTAGTAGCGGGACAGGGGGCTCTTCGAGCTCCTACGAGCAGTACTTC
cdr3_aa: CASSSGTGGSSSSYEQYF

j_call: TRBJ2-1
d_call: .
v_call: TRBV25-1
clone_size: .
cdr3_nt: TGTGCCAGCAGTGTTAACGGGTTCTACAATGAGCAGTTCTTC
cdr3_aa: CASSVNGFYNEQFF

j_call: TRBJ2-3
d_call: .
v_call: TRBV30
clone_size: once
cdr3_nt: TGTGCCGGCCGGACTGTTCCAGCCACAGATACGCAGTATTTT
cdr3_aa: CAGRTVPATDTQYF

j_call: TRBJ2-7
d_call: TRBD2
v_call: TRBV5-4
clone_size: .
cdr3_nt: TGTGCCAGCAGCCCAGGACTAGCGGGGGGCGAGCAGTACTTC
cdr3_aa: CASSPGLAGGEQYF

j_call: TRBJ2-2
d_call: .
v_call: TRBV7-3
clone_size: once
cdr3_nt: TGTGCCAGCAGCCCCCAGGGGACCGGATACACCGGGGAGCTGTTTTTT
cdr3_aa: CASSPQGTGYTGELFF

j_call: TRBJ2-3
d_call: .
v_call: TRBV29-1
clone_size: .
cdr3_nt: TGCAGCGTTGATCCAGATAGCACAGATACGCAGTATTTT
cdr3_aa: CSVDPDSTDTQYF

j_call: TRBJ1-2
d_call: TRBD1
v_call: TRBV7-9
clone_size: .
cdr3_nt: TGTGCCAGCAGCTTAGGGACAGGGAACTATGGCTACACCTTC
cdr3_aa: CASSLGTGNYGYTF

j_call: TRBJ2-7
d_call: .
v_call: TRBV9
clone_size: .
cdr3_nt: TGTGCCAGCAGCGCCCGGGCCACAAACTACGAGCAGTACTTC
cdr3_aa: CASSARATNYEQYF

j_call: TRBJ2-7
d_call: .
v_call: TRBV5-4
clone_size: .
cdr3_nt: TGTGCCAGCAGCTTGGATGCCTACGAGCAGTACTTC
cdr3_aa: CASSLDAYEQYF

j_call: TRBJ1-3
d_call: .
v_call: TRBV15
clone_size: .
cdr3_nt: TGTGCCACCAGCAACGGGCGCTCTGGAAACACCATATATTTT
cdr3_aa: CATSNGRSGNTIYF

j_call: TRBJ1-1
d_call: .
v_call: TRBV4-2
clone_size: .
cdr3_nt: TGTGCCAGCAGCCAAGATGGCGGGTACACTGAAGCTTTCTTT
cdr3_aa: CASSQDGGYTEAFF